By sample fraction, the clone carrying this T cell receptor beta chain is medium-sized. Its antigen is unknown. The sample is drawn from a study of PD-1 blockade in classical Hodgkin lymphoma. Study-level findings and limits: Some patients began nivolumab under 1 year after ASCT. These patients were excluded from later analyses.

Only in-frame clones appear in the TCRdb table, and some are missing; sequencing was by immunoSEQ multiplex PCR. The data contain some 41,000 clones, about 82% of them seen just once; the ten biggest clones take up roughly 9.7%. Following autologous stem cell transplantation, relapse occurred in every patient, and exposure to brentuximab vedotin varied. Per germline, CDR1 SQVTM and CDR2 ANQGSEA. The CDR3 consists of 13 residues. The ends were cut back, 7 bases at V and 1 base at J, with 13 bases in the middle. This receptor was identified in a human donor with classical Hodgkin lymphoma. This chain joins TRBV29-1 and TRBJ2-5; maybe TRBD2 (5 bases). The material was peripheral blood mononuclear cells (PBMCs), obtained at baseline. CDR3 DNA sequence: TGCAGCGCCGACCCGGGAATCCAAGAGACCCAGTACTTC. The encoded protein is CSADPGIQETQYF.